Listed below are T cell receptor beta chains from one sample, sequenced in a study of T cells in Graves' hyperthyroidism and ophthalmopathy. TCRdb re-analysed the multiplex PCR reads in MiXCR, keeping a single row per CDR3 protein. The repertoire holds some 600,000 distinct CDR3 sequences, with approximately 13% as singletons. The material sequenced was blood. Receptors originate from a woman between 25 and 40 years old with Graves' hyperthyroidism that later progressed to Graves' ophthalmopathy. Each CDR3 is given with its conserved first and last residue. D genes are given only for firm matches. A row's size may be missing; if present it is once, few, many or a size class.

clone size	V gene	D gene	J gene	CDR3 protein	CDR3 DNA
many	TRBV20-1	TRBD1	TRBJ2-7	CSAERGQGAKEQYF	TGCAGTGCCGAACGGGGACAGGGGGCGAAGGAGCAGTACTTC
many	TRBV19	NA	TRBJ2-5	CASSIPGRAVGETQYF	TGTGCCAGTAGTATCCCAGGCAGGGCAGTAGGTGAGACCCAGTACTTC
few	TRBV20-1	TRBD2	TRBJ2-7	CSAPRTSGSYEQYF	TGCAGTGCTCCCCGGACTAGCGGGAGTTACGAGCAGTACTTC
many	TRBV6-2/TRBV6-3	NA	TRBJ1-4	CASMEGRVTNEKLFF	TGTGCCAGTATGGAGGGTCGCGTAACTAATGAAAAACTGTTTTTT
many	TRBV7-2	TRBD2	TRBJ2-3	CASALAASTDTQYF	TGTGCCAGCGCCCTAGCGGCTAGCACAGATACGCAGTATTTT
NA	TRBV6-1	TRBD1	TRBJ1-5	CARRRGAGGINQPQHF	TGTGCCCGCCGGCGAGGGGCAGGGGGTATCAATCAGCCCCAGCATTTT
many	TRBV12-3/TRBV12-4	NA	TRBJ2-1	CASSLMGADEQFF	TGTGCCAGCAGTTTAATGGGGGCCGATGAGCAGTTCTTC
NA	TRBV30	TRBD1	TRBJ1-1	CAWSGPTGEGAEAFF	TGTGCCTGGAGTGGTCCGACAGGGGAGGGAGCTGAAGCTTTCTTT
many	TRBV25-1	NA	TRBJ2-3	CASSRDSGRSTDTQYF	TGTGCCAGCAGTCGTGATAGCGGTCGCAGCACAGATACGCAGTATTTT
NA	TRBV9	NA	TRBJ2-3	CASAFGQGTDTQCF	NA
many	TRBV2	NA	TRBJ2-7	CASRGQQLFSYEQYF	TGTGCCAGCAGGGGCCAACAGCTTTTCTCCTACGAGCAGTACTTC
many	TRBV19	NA	TRBJ2-7	CASSMVSQGNDEQYF	TGTGCCAGTAGTATGGTGTCACAGGGAAACGACGAGCAGTACTTC
many	TRBV9	TRBD2	TRBJ2-1	CASSPRTSGNVDEQFF	TGTGCCAGCAGCCCGAGGACTAGCGGGAATGTGGACGAGCAGTTCTTC
many	TRBV15	TRBD1	TRBJ1-1	CATSTRQGPNTEAFF	TGTGCCACCAGCACACGACAGGGCCCTAACACTGAAGCTTTCTTT
many	TRBV7-2	TRBD1	TRBJ2-5	CASSLGGTGGVGQETQYF	TGTGCCAGCAGCTTAGGGGGGACAGGGGGCGTGGGCCAAGAGACCCAGTACTTC
NA	TRBV9	TRBD1	TRBJ1-2	CASSVHVAGGNYGYTF	TGTGCCAGCAGCGTACACGTAGCAGGGGGCAACTATGGCTACACCTTC
many	TRBV11-3	TRBD2	TRBJ2-1	CASSRLTGGPTYNEQFF	TGTGCCAGCAGCCGGCTCACGGGAGGGCCCACCTACAATGAGCAGTTCTTC
NA	TRBV6-5	NA	TRBJ1-3	CASSYGQGIGTIYF	TGTGCCAGCAGTTATGGGCAGGGGATCGGCACCATATATTTT
NA	TRBV7-9	NA	TRBJ2-2	CASSFVAENTGELFF	TGTGCCAGCAGCTTCGTAGCGGAGAACACCGGGGAGCTGTTTTTT
many	TRBV19	NA	TRBJ1-4	CASSLTVGGVGEKLFF	TGTGCCAGTAGTCTCACGGTGGGGGGAGTGGGTGAAAAACTGTTTTTT